This T cell receptor (beta chain) was captured by sequencing in a study of identical twins. Study findings and constraints: Its conclusions, products of cross-sectional statistical analysis, did not come from following the same donors. Partly confounded zero-insertion analyses could result from invariant MAIT and iNKT cells.

Each donor was a healthy Caucasian. Note on this clonotype: Its antigen is unidentified. The junction differs from germline at one of its ends, possibly a read error.

Unique molecular identifiers were present on the cDNA, and a universal primer site came from template switching. TCRdb re-analysed the 5' RACE reads in MiXCR, keeping a single row per CDR3 protein. The sample records just under 650,000 distinct CDR3 sequences, just over 7% being singletons. CDR3 length: 16 residues. Germline-derived CDR1 and CDR2 are MGHRA and YSYEKL. The same sample was also used in a study of yellow fever vaccine responses in identical twins.

The chain is built from TRBV4-1 and TRBJ1-1; TRBD1 is a possible D gene (5 bases). Sequenced: PBMCs. The source of this sequence is a woman aged 18 to 35 in good health. The CDR3 loop reads CASSQERGSMNSEAFF. The CDR3 DNA follows: TGCGCCAGCAGCCAAGAGAGGGGCTCGATGAACTCTGAAGCTTTCTTT.